The rows below give T cell receptor beta chains drawn from one sample of a study of shared clonotypes between healthy human individuals. The protocol was immunoSEQ multiplex PCR, while the TCRdb copy is restricted to in-frame clones and leaves out a portion. The top ten hold around 0.4% of the sample, which has around 2.5 million clones, 80% to 95% seen once. Sequenced sample: naive CD4+ T cells from PBMCs. The receptors were sampled from a man aged 18 to 29 in good health. Some clones in this sample may be carry-over from other donors' samples. Each CDR3 is given with its conserved first and last residue. A D gene is named only where the DNA matches it firmly. Clone size is given for some rows only: seen once, a few or many times, or a class if the clone is expanded.

>TRBV4-2|TRBD2|TRBJ2-3|once
TGTGCCAGCAGCCGAAGGTCAACTAGCGGGAGCACAGATACGCAGTATTTT
CASSRRSTSGSTDTQYF
>TRBV30|.|TRBJ2-5|.
TGTGCCTGGAGTGGGCAGGAGACCCAGTACTTC
CAWSGQETQYF
>TRBV30|.|TRBJ1-1|few
TGTGCCTGGAGTCAGGGTTCGGCATCCGAAGCTTTCTTT
CAWSQGSASEAFF
>TRBV11-2|.|TRBJ2-2|.
TGTGCCAGCAGCTTGGTTAGAGGGAACACCGGGGAGCTGTTTTTT
CASSLVRGNTGELFF
>TRBV4-1|.|TRBJ1-4|.
TGCGCCAGCAGCCAAGACCGGGGTGGGGTTGCAACTAATGAAAAACTGTTTTTT
CASSQDRGGVATNEKLFF
>TRBV7-2|TRBD1|TRBJ1-5|.
TGTGCCAGCAGTCCGGGACAGGGTCTGGGTCAGCCCCAGCATTTT
CASSPGQGLGQPQHF
>TRBV9|.|TRBJ2-3|.
TGTGCCAGCAGCCCAGATGGGGGGGCAAAGATGGATACGCAGTATTTT
CASSPDGGAKMDTQYF
>TRBV5-1|TRBD2|TRBJ2-1|.
TGCGCCAGCAGCTTGGACCTAGCGGGAGGTTGGAATGAGCAGTTCTTC
CASSLDLAGGWNEQFF
>TRBV7-3|.|TRBJ1-1|.
TGTGCCAGCAGCTACAGGGTGAACACTGAAGCTTTCTTT
CASSYRVNTEAFF
>TRBV7-9|TRBD1|TRBJ2-3|.
TGTGCCACCAGACAGGGGAGTACAGATACGCAGTATTTT
CATRQGSTDTQYF
>TRBV27|TRBD1|TRBJ1-5|.
TGTGCCAGCAGCCGGGACAGGGGTCGCCAGCCCCAGCATTTT
CASSRDRGRQPQHF
>TRBV7-3|.|TRBJ1-1|.
TGTGCCAGCACCCCGATCCCGGGGAACACTGAAGCTTTCTTT
CASTPIPGNTEAFF
>TRBV19|.|TRBJ1-5|.
TGTGCCAGTAGTATTGGGAGGTACCAGCCCCAGCATTTT
CASSIGRYQPQHF
>TRBV7-9|.|TRBJ2-7|.
TGTGCCAGCAGCTTATTTCCGAGCGAGCAGTACTTC
CASSLFPSEQYF
>TRBV28|TRBD2|TRBJ2-7|.
TGTGCCAGCAGTTCCCCTAGCGGCAGTTTAAGCTACGAGCAGTACTTC
CASSSPSGSLSYEQYF
>TRBV7-9|TRBD1|TRBJ1-5|.
TGTGCCAGCAGTTTGAACCGGGACAGGGGACAGCCCCAGCATTTT
CASSLNRDRGQPQHF
>TRBV5-5|.|TRBJ1-5|.
TGTGCCAGCAGCCAGGGGAGGACGGTTAGCAATCAGCCCCAGCATTTT
CASSQGRTVSNQPQHF
>TRBV27|.|TRBJ2-1|.
TGTGCCAGCACACAGTCGGTCTACTCCTACAATGAGCAGTTCTTC
CASTQSVYSYNEQFF
>TRBV7-2|.|TRBJ2-5|.
TGTGCCAGCAGCTTAGTCGTGTCACACAACCTTAGGGAGACCCAGTACTTC
CASSLVVSHNLRETQYF
>TRBV5-1|.|TRBJ2-5|.
TGCGCCAGCAGCTTGATCCTCCTTGGGACCCAGTACTTC
CASSLILLGTQYF
>TRBV9|.|TRBJ2-5|once
TGTGCCAGCAGCCCCCGGGACGCCGAGACCCAGTACTTC
CASSPRDAETQYF
>TRBV6-5|.|TRBJ1-4|.
TGTGCCAGCGCCAGGACAGAGAATGAAAAACTGTTTTTT
CASARTENEKLFF
>TRBV29-1|.|TRBJ2-7|.
TGCAGCGCAGAGACGAGCTCCTACGAGCAGTACTTC
CSAETSSYEQYF
>TRBV5-1|.|TRBJ2-7|.
TGCGCCAGCAGCTTGGCGGGAGTCTCCGAGCAGTACTTC
CASSLAGVSEQYF
>TRBV30|.|TRBJ1-2|once
TGTGCCTGGGGAAGACAGTGGGACTATGGCTACACCTTC
CAWGRQWDYGYTF
>TRBV7-3|.|TRBJ2-5|.
TGTGCCAGCAGCTTGAAGCCACCCGCAGGGGGGGTGACCCAGTACTTC
CASSLKPPAGGVTQYF
>TRBV19|TRBD1|TRBJ1-2|.
TGTGCCAGTAGCCCTGGGACAGGGGGGACAAACTATGGCTACACCTTC
CASSPGTGGTNYGYTF
>TRBV7-9|.|TRBJ2-5|.
TGTGCCAGCAGCTCCGCCGCCGCGACCCAAGAGACCCAGTACTTC
CASSSAAATQETQYF
>TRBV2|TRBD1|TRBJ2-7|.
TGTGCCAGCACCTTAGGACAGGCAGGAAACTACGAGCAGTACTTC
CASTLGQAGNYEQYF
>TRBV11-2|.|TRBJ2-3|.
TGTGCCAGCAGCCCACAGGCGGTGATTGATACGCAGTATTTT
CASSPQAVIDTQYF
>TRBV28|TRBD2|TRBJ2-1|.
TGTGCCAGCAGTTTATTGGCGGGAGGGGGCAATGAGCAGTTCTTC
CASSLLAGGGNEQFF
>TRBV5-1|TRBD1|TRBJ1-3|.
TGCGCCAGCAGCGCCGGGACAGGGGGCACCACCATATATTTT
CASSAGTGGTTIYF
>TRBV7-9|.|TRBJ1-2|.
TGTGCCAGCAGCCCACGGACAGAGCAGTCGGCTGGCTACACCTTC
CASSPRTEQSAGYTF
>TRBV18|.|TRBJ2-2|few
TGTGCCAGCTCACCACAACGTGACACCGGGGAGCTGTTTTTT
CASSPQRDTGELFF
>TRBV2|.|TRBJ2-3|.
TGTGCCAGCAGCGTTCGGTTAGCACCAACAGATACGCAGTATTTT
CASSVRLAPTDTQYF
>TRBV7-2|.|TRBJ2-7|.
TGTGCCAGCAGCCCACAGGGTAGATCCTACGAGCAGTACTTC
CASSPQGRSYEQYF
>TRBV29-1|TRBD1|TRBJ1-5|.
TGCAGCGTCCGACAGGGGGCGGATCAGCCCCAGCATTTT
CSVRQGADQPQHF
>TRBV10-3|.|TRBJ1-2|.
TGTGCCATCAGTGAAAACTTGGGGGCGAGCCCCTATGGCTACACCTTC
CAISENLGASPYGYTF
>TRBV5-1|TRBD1|TRBJ1-2|.
TGCGCCAGCAGCTTAAGGACAGGGGAGGGGTCATATGGCTACACCTTC
CASSLRTGEGSYGYTF
>TRBV2|.|TRBJ2-7|.
TGTGCCAGCAGTGAGCCCACAGCCCCTCTAGGGCTCGAGCAGTACTTC
CASSEPTAPLGLEQYF
>TRBV7-3|.|TRBJ2-7|.
TGTGCCAGCAGCTTAGGGCAGGGTAACTCCTACGAGCAGTACTTC
CASSLGQGNSYEQYF
>TRBV7-2|.|TRBJ1-1|.
TGTGCCAGCAGCTTAGCGAGGAGGCTGAACACTGAAGCTTTCTTT
CASSLARRLNTEAFF
>TRBV19|.|TRBJ2-5|.
TGTGCCAGTAGTATGAGGTCTTTTCAAGAGACCCAGTACTTC
CASSMRSFQETQYF